These 14 T cell receptor beta chains originate from one sample sequenced in a study of blood T cell repertoires in COVID-19. Only in-frame clones appear in the TCRdb table, and some are missing; sequencing was by immunoSEQ multiplex PCR. The repertoire has nearly 95,000 clones, about 90% of them found once; the top ten carry around 1.5%. The sequenced sample consisted of peripheral blood. The receptors derive from a human donor with active COVID-19. The donor label of this sample is uncertain.

The CDR3 coding sequence is TGTGCCAGCAGTGAACCTGGGACTCTGGGGTACTATGGCTACACCTTC. Translation gives CASSEPGTLGYYGYTF. The gene calls are TRBV6-1 and TRBJ1-2; D perhaps matches TRBD1 (5 bases). Germline CDR1 reads MNHNS; CDR2 reads SASEGT. V lost 2 bases and J 3 bases, leaving 16 bases between the germline ends. The CDR3 totals 16 residues.

V usage is TRBV11-2 and J usage is TRBJ2-3; perhaps TRBD2 as D (7 bases). This CDR3 region has 16 residues. V dropped 8 bases and J dropped 0 bases, with 18 bases sitting between them. Germline CDR1 and CDR2: SGHAT and FQNNGV. CDR3 nucleotide sequence: TGTGCCAGCGGCCTTCAGGGGCGGGGGAGCACAGATACGCAGTATTTT. Its protein is CASGLQGRGSTDTQYF.

The chain has TRBV4-3 and TRBJ1-2; 8 bases line up with TRBD1. Germline V gene lookup returns CDR1 LGHNA and CDR2 YSLEER. V dropped 1 base and J dropped 8; count of bases not matched to a gene: 9. The length of the CDR3 is 15 residues. Written as DNA, the CDR3 is TGCGCCAGCAGCCAAGGATCAGGGGGCGCGTGGGGCTACACCTTC. This gives the protein CASSQGSGGAWGYTF.

The chain employs TRBV13 and TRBJ2-5, with 10 bases that match TRBD1. With the DNA end fitting TRBJ2-7 better, the J assignment may be wrong. CDR3 size: 14 residues. Germline V gene lookup returns CDR1 PRHDT and CDR2 FYEKMQ (reference sequence). The CDR3 region is CASSSRTGGYEQYF. The CDR3 bases are TGTGCCAGCAGCTCCCGGACAGGGGGCTACGAGCAGTACTTC.

The CDR3 DNA reads as TGTGCCAGCAGCCGACTCGGGACAGGGAGGAGCACCGGGGAGCTGTTTTTT. Protein sequence: CASSRLGTGRSTGELFF. The chain combines TRBV7-9 with TRBJ2-2, with TRBD1 identical over 9 bases. Germline lookup yields CDR1 SEHNR and CDR2 FQNEAQ (reference sequence). V was pared by 5 bases and J by 4 bases, with 11 bases of the junction left unmatched. The length of the CDR3 is 17 residues.

The V call is TRBV7-9, the J call TRBJ2-3; TRBD2 aligns across 11 bases. This CDR3 has 17 residues. After removal of 1 base from V and 0 bases from J, the junction contained 3 bases not matched to a gene. Per germline, CDR1 SEHNR and CDR2 FQNEAQ (reference sequence). Here the CDR3 DNA reads TGTGCCAGCAGCTTAGGGACTAGCGGGCTGAGCACAGATACGCAGTATTTT. Translation gives CASSLGTSGLSTDTQYF.

Only one count was recorded for this clone. The chain has TRBV15 and TRBJ1-3; D uncertain. Germline-derived CDR1 and CDR2 are LNHNV and YYDKDF (reference sequence). V was cut by 7 bases and J by 0 bases, with 13 bases left in between. The CDR3 runs 15 residues. As DNA, the CDR3 is TGTGCCACCACCCCCGCGGGGATCTCTGGAAACACCATATATTTT. Translation gives CATTPAGISGNTIYF.

This clone has a single count. The chain has TRBV27 and TRBJ1-1; the match to TRBD1 covers 9 bases. J was trimmed by 5 bases and V by 8 bases; bases with no gene match: 3. CDR1 is MNHEY, CDR2 SMNVEV, per germline (reference sequence). The CDR3 runs to 12 residues. Written as DNA, the CDR3 is TGTGCCAGCGGACAGGGGTCGACTGAAGCTTTCTTT. Translation gives CASGQGSTEAFF.

V is TRBV13 and J is TRBJ1-4, with D unclear. The CDR3 extends over 15 amino acids. From germline, CDR1 is PRHDT and CDR2 FYEKMQ (reference sequence). The V gene lost 4 bases and the J gene lost 8 bases, with 17 bases spanning the gap. CDR3 DNA: TGTGCCAGCAGCTATAGGACTCTAGTAAGAGAAAAACTGTTTTTT. It yields the protein CASSYRTLVREKLFF.

The chain couples TRBV19 to TRBJ1-1; the D gene is possibly TRBD1 (5 bases). The CDR3 extends over 13 amino acids. CDR1 is LNHDA, CDR2 SQIVND, per germline (reference sequence). V lost 6 bases to trimming and J lost 4 bases, with 12 bases between them. The CDR3 reads CASRWGVGTEAFF. CDR3 DNA: TGTGCCAGTAGATGGGGCGTTGGCACTGAAGCTTTCTTT. Together with reference TRBV19 and TRBJ1-1, the CDR3 gives the full variable domain: DGGITQSPKYLFRKEGQNVTLSCEQNLNHDAMYWYRQDPGQGLRLIYYSQIVNDFQKGDIAEGYSVSREKKESFPLTVTSAQKNPTAFYLCASRWGVGTEAFFGQGTRLTVV.

CDR3 nucleotides: TGTGCCAGCAGTGTACTAGGAGGTACGCAGTATTTT. This codes for CASSVLGGTQYF. V usage is TRBV12-3 or TRBV12-4 and J usage is TRBJ2-3; D possibly corresponds to TRBD2 (5 bases). With 5 bases removed from V and 8 bases from J, the gap between germline ends came to 11 bases. This CDR3 contains 12 residues.

This chain links TRBV10-2 with TRBJ1-1; perhaps TRBD1 as D (6 bases). The CDR3 runs 12 residues. Germline CDR1 reads WSHSY; CDR2 reads SAAADI. Between the trimmed V and J ends, which lost 4 bases and 7 bases, there was a span of 10 bases. The chain's CDR3 is CASSAGAGEAFF. The CDR3 DNA sequence: TGCGCCAGCAGTGCAGGGGCGGGTGAAGCTTTCTTT.

The CDR3 spells CASSLGGPDDNSPLHF. The CDR3 nucleotides read TGCGCCAGCAGCTTGGGGGGGCCAGACGATAATTCACCCCTCCACTTT. J is TRBJ1-6 and V is TRBV5-1; tentatively, D is TRBD1 (6 bases). The germline V and J ends were trimmed by 0 bases and 5 bases, with 12 bases remaining between them. Germline V gene data show CDR1 as SGHRS and CDR2 as YFSETQ. The CDR3 consists of 16 residues.

To note about this clone: Different DNA sequences within this sample yield the same CDR3. J is TRBJ1-1 and V is TRBV4-3; no clear D gene. V lost 0 bases and J 6 bases, leaving 8 bases between the germline ends. The CDR3 has 13 amino acids. CDR1 is LGHNA, CDR2 YSLEER, per germline. The CDR3 reads CASSQDSGAEAFF. The CDR3 nucleotides are TGCGCCAGCAGCCAAGATTCCGGGGCTGAAGCTTTCTTT.